This is a list of T cell receptor beta chains from one sample in a study of T cell changes during pregnancy in multiple sclerosis. Libraries were prepared by immunoSEQ multiplex PCR; TCRdb keeps only in-frame clonotypes and omits some of them. The sample consists of around 79,000 clones, about 90% of them appearing once. Sequenced material: CD4+ T cells from peripheral blood mononuclear cells, taken in the second trimester of pregnancy. The receptors come from a female donor with multiple sclerosis, enrolled in a pregnancy study. Both conserved end residues are part of each CDR3. The order of the fields is CDR3 protein, CDR3 DNA, D gene, clone size, J gene, V gene. The D gene is left open where the match is weak. Clone size is not always given. Where it is, it says once, few, many or a class for expanded clones.

CASSVGDRGLEEQFF | TGTGCCAGCAGCGTAGGGGACAGGGGACTAGAGGAGCAGTTCTTC | TRBD1 | once | TRBJ2-1 | TRBV9
CASSANSGSYGYTF | TGTGCCAGCAGTGCCAACAGTGGATCCTATGGCTACACCTTC | . | . | TRBJ1-2 | TRBV2
CASSLGWTGFLYEQYF | TGTGCCAGCAGCTTGGGCTGGACAGGGTTTCTCTACGAGCAGTACTTC | TRBD1 | . | TRBJ2-7 | TRBV5-6
CASSPRGTANNEQFF | TGTGCCAGCAGTCCGAGGGGGACGGCAAACAATGAGCAGTTCTTC | . | . | TRBJ2-1 | TRBV27
CASSWGRWGLKYNEQFF | TGTGCCAGCAGTTGGGGAAGATGGGGGCTAAAGTACAATGAGCAGTTCTTC | . | . | TRBJ2-1 | TRBV28
CASSVGPGGYEQYF | TGTGCCAGCAGCGTAGGTCCAGGGGGGTACGAGCAGTACTTC | . | . | TRBJ2-7 | TRBV9
CAITRGSGRPTGELFF | TGTGCCATCACCCGGGGGAGCGGGAGACCCACCGGGGAGCTGTTTTTT | TRBD2 | . | TRBJ2-2 | TRBV10-3
CASSAPGQDPYEQYF | TGTGCCAGCAGCGCACCGGGACAGGACCCCTACGAGCAGTACTTC | . | . | TRBJ2-7 | TRBV21-1
CASSEDRQGARYGYTF | TGTGCCAGCAGTGAAGACCGACAGGGGGCTCGCTATGGCTACACCTTC | TRBD1 | . | TRBJ1-2 | TRBV6-1
CASSPVSTTYEQYF | TGTGCCAGCTCACCAGTTAGCACAACCTACGAGCAGTACTTC | . | . | TRBJ2-7 | TRBV18
CASETVSNQPQHF | TGTGCCAGCGAGACAGTAAGCAATCAGCCCCAGCATTTT | . | few | TRBJ1-5 | TRBV6-1
CAWSVPRVAKNIQYF | TGTGCCTGGAGTGTACCCAGGGTAGCCAAAAACATTCAGTACTTC | . | . | TRBJ2-4 | TRBV30
CASSLGPGQGNEQYF | TGCGCCAGCAGCTTGGGGCCGGGACAGGGGAACGAGCAGTACTTC | TRBD1 | . | TRBJ2-7 | TRBV5-1